This record covers a single T cell receptor beta chain. Its cognate antigen is unknown. Clones were sequenced by immunoSEQ multiplex PCR, and TCRdb holds only the in-frame ones, with some missing. The sample yields 75,000 to 80,000 clones, under 90% seen once. With autoimmune disease history or systemic immunosuppression, patients were excluded. The sampling schedule covered blood at baseline, cycle 4 day 1, and cycle 7 day 1. The germline CDR1 and CDR2 sequences are SQVTM and ANQGSEA. The CDR3 consists of 13 residues. The junction had 4 bases not matched to a gene; V was cut back by 6 bases and J by 1 base. The data were taken from a study of OX40 agonist ivuxolimab in advanced cancers. Study results and limitations: In the expanded peripheral T cells, antigen specificity was never determined. Mean expanded clone counts were higher in CD8+ than CD4+ T cells.

The receptor was isolated from an adult with an advanced solid tumor such as melanoma, head and neck, liver or kidney cancer. The chain is built from TRBV29-1 and TRBJ2-7; 9 nucleotides align to TRBD2. The sample here was CD4+ or CD8+ T cells sorted from blood, taken in a trial of the OX40 agonist ivuxolimab. The CDR3 nucleotides are TGCAGCGTGAGCGGGGGGCCGTCCTACGAGCAGTACTTC. It yields the protein CSVSGGPSYEQYF.